This TCR beta chain was profiled in a study of shared clonotypes between healthy human individuals. Study in general: CD8 memory received one plate per donor, CD8 naive two, CD4 memory three and CD4 naive three. Study-wide results and caveats: Estimated richness values were generally larger in naive subsets than in memory subsets. Non-shared clonotypes had lower generation probabilities than those shared by all four donors.

Here immunoSEQ multiplex PCR was the method, and the copy in TCRdb shows in-frame clones only, minus some. In the table there are 560,000 or so clones, approximately 96% of which are singletons. Trimming took 3 bases from V and 1 from J, leaving 10 bases between them. CDR1 is SNHLY and CDR2 is FYNNEI in the germline V gene. CDR3 length: 15 residues. As defined, naive CD8 cells were CD45RO-negative and positively selected for CCR7, with terminally differentiated effector memory CD45RA+ cells excluded. This clone has only a few counts. Its antigen is not identified. This chain connects TRBV2 to TRBJ1-5, with no clear D. The source material was naive CD8+ T cells sorted from blood. This TCR was sampled from a woman aged 30 to 39 in good health. The CDR3 loop reads CASSEGSYSNQPQHF. DNA of the CDR3: TGTGCCAGCAGTGAGGGCAGCTACAGCAATCAGCCCCAGCATTTT.